This entry concerns a single T cell receptor (beta chain). Its cognate antigen is unknown. The data stem from a study of B cell selection in AIRE deficiency. The regulatory T cell sort gate was CD4+CD25hiCD127low/negative. Assay: immunoSEQ multiplex PCR; the TCRdb copy retains only in-frame clones and omits some. The sample holds 23,000 or so clones, around 90% seen once. Study-wide points: With only TCRbeta sequenced, less than 45% of shared healthy Treg sequences overlapped Tconv. CDR3s were shorter in shared Treg sequences, reflecting few non-templated nucleotide insertions.

Germline V lookup: CDR1 MNHNY, CDR2 SVGAGI (reference sequence). The length of the CDR3 is 16 residues. Between the trimmed V and J ends, which lost 7 bases and 2 bases, there was a span of 15 bases. The sequence came from a human donor in good health. Sequencing input: CD4+CD25+ Tregs sorted from PBMCs. The J gene is TRBJ2-6, the V gene TRBV6-6, with D possibly called TRBD1 or TRBD2 (5 bases each). CDR3 coding DNA: TGTGCCAGCACCCACATCGGGGCAGCTGGGGCCAACGTCCTGACTTTC. Its translation: CASTHIGAAGANVLTF.